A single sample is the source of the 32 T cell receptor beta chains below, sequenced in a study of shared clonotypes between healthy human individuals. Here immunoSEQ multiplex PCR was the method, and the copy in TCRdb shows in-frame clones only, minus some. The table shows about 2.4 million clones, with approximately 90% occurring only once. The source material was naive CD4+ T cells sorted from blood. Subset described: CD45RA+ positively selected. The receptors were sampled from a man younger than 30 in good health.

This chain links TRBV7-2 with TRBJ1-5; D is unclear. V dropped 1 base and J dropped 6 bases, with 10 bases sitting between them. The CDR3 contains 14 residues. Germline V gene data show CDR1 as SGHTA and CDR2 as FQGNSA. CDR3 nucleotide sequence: TGTGCCAGCAGCTTAGGAATGGGGTCTCAGCCCCAGCATTTT. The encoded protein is CASSLGMGSQPQHF.

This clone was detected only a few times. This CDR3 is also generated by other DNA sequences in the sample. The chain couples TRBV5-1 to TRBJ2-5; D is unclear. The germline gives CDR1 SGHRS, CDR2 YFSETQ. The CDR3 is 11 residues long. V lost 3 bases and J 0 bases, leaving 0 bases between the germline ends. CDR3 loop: CASSYQETQYF. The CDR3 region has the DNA TGCGCCAGCAGCTACCAAGAGACCCAGTACTTC.

The CDR3 reads CASSGAGRDGPQHF. The CDR3 region has the DNA TGTGCCAGCAGTGGTGCAGGAAGGGATGGGCCCCAGCATTTT. The chain uses TRBV2 and TRBJ1-5, with D hard to call. The CDR3 consists of 14 residues. Per the germline V gene, CDR1 is SNHLY and CDR2 is FYNNEI. Trimming stripped 4 bases from V and 9 bases from J, with 16 bases between.

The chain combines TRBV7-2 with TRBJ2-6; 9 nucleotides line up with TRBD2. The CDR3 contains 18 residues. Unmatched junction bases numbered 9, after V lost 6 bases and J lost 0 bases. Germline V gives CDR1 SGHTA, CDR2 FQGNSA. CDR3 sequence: CASSYGLARSSGANVLTF. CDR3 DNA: TGTGCCAGCAGTTACGGACTAGCGAGATCCTCTGGGGCCAACGTCCTGACTTTC.

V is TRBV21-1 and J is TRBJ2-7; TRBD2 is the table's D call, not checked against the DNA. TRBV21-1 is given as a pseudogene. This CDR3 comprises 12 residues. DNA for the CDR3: TGTGCCAGCAGCAAAGCAGTAGCGTGGCAGTACTTC. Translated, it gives CASSKAVAWQYF.

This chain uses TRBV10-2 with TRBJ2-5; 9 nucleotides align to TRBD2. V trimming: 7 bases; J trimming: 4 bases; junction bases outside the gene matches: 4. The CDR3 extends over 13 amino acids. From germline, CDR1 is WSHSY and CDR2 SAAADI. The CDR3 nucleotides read TGCGCCAGCACTAGCGGGATCCCAGAGACCCAGTACTTC. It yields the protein CASTSGIPETQYF.

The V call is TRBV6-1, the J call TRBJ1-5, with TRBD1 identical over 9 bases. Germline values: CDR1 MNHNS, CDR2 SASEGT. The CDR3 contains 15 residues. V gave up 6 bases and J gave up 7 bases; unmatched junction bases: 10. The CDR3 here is CASRVPGQGGQPQHF. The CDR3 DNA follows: TGTGCCAGCAGAGTCCCGGGACAGGGAGGCCAGCCCCAGCATTTT.

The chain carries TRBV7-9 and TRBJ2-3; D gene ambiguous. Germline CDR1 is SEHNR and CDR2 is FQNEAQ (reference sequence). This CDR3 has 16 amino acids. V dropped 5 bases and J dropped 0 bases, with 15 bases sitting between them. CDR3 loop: CASSPLKVTSTDTQYF. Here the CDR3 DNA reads TGTGCCAGCAGCCCCTTGAAGGTGACTAGCACAGATACGCAGTATTTT. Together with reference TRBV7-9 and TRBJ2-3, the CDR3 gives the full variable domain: DTGVSQNPRHKITKRGQNVTFRCDPISEHNRLYWYRQTLGQGPEFLTYFQNEAQLEKSRLLSDRFSAERPKGSFSTLEIQRTEQGDSAMYLCASSPLKVTSTDTQYFGPGTRLTVL.

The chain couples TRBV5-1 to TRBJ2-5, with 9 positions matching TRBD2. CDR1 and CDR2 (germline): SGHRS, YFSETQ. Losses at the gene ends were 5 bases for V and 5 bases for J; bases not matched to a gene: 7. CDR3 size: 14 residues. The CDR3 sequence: CASRTGTSSETQYF. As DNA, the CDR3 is TGCGCCAGCAGAACCGGGACTAGCTCGGAGACCCAGTACTTC.

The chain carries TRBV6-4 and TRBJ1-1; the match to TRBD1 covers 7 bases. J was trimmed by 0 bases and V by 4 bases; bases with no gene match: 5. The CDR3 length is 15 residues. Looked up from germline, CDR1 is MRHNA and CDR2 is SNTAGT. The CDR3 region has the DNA TGTGCCAGCAGTGCCAGGGGGGGCATGAACACTGAAGCTTTCTTT. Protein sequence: CASSARGGMNTEAFF.

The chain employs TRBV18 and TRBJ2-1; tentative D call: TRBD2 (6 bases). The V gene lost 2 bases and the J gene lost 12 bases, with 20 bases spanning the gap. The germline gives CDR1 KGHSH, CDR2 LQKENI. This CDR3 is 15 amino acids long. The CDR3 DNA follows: TGTGCCAGCTCACCAAGGGGACTGGCGGGTCGGGGGCAGTTCTTC. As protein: CASSPRGLAGRGQFF.

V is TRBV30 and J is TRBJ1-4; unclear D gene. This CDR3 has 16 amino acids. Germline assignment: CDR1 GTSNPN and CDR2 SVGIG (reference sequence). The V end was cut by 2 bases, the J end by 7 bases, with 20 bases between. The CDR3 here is CAWSKDLVERREKLFF. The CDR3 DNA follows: TGTGCCTGGAGTAAGGACCTGGTGGAGCGTCGTGAAAAACTGTTTTTT.

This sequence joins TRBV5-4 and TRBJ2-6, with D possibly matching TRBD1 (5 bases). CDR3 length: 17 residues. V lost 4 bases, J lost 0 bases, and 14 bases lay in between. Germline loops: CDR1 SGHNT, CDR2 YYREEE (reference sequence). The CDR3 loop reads CASSPTVTSSGANVLTF. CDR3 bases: TGTGCCAGCAGCCCGACAGTGACAAGCTCTGGGGCCAACGTCCTGACTTTC.

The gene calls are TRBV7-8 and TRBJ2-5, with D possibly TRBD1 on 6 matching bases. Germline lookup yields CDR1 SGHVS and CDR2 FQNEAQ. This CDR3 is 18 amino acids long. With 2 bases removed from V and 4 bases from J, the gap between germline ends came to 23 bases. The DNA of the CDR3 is TGTGCCAGCAGCTTATGGGGTGCCGACAGGACGAGGCGAGAGACCCAGTACTTC. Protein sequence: CASSLWGADRTRRETQYF.

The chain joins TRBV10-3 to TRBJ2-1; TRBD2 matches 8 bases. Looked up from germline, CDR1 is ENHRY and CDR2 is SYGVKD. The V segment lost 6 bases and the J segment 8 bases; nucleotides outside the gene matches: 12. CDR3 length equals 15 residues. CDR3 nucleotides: TGTGCCATCAGGCTGACTAGCGTTGAAGGAGATGAGCAGTTCTTC. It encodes CAIRLTSVEGDEQFF.

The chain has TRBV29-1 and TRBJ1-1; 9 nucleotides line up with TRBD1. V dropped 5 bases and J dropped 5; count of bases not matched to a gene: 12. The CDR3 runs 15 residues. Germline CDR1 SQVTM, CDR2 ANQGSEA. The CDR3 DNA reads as TGCAGCGTTCCGGGACAGGGAGTTTGGGGGACTGAAGCTTTCTTT. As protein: CSVPGQGVWGTEAFF. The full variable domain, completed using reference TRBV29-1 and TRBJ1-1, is SAVISQKPSRDICQRGTSLTIQCQVDSQVTMMFWYRQQPGQSLTLIATANQGSEATYESGFVIDKFPISRPNLTFSTLTVSNMSPEDSSIYLCSVPGQGVWGTEAFFGQGTRLTVV.

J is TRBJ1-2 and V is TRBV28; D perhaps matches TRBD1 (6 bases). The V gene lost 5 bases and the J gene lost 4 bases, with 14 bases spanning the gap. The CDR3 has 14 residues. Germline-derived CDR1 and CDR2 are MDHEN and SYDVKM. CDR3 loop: CASSDQGHVYGYTF. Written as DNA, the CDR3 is TGTGCCAGCAGTGATCAGGGACACGTCTATGGCTACACCTTC.

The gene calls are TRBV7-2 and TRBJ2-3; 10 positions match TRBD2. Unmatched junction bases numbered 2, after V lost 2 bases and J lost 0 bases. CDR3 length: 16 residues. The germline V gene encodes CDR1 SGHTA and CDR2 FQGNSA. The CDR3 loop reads CASSLTSGISTDTQYF. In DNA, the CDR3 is TGTGCCAGCAGCTTAACTAGCGGGATAAGCACAGATACGCAGTATTTT. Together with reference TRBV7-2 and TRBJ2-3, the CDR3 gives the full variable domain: GAGVSQSPSNKVTEKGKDVELRCDPISGHTALYWYRQSLGQGLEFLIYFQGNSAPDKSGLPSDRFSAERTGGSVSTLTIQRTQQEDSAVYLCASSLTSGISTDTQYFGPGTRLTVL.

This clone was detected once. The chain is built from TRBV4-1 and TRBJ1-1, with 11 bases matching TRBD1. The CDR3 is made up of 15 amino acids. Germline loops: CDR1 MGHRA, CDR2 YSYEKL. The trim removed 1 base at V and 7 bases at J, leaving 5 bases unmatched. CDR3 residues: CASSQGTGGISEAFF. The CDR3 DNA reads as TGCGCCAGCAGCCAAGGGACAGGGGGCATTAGTGAAGCTTTCTTT.

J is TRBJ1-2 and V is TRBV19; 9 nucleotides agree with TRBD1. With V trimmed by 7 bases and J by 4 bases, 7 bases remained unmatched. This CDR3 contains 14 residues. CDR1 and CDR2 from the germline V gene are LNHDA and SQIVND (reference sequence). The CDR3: CASTWGTGPYGYTF. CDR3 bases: TGTGCCAGTACCTGGGGGACAGGGCCCTATGGCTACACCTTC.

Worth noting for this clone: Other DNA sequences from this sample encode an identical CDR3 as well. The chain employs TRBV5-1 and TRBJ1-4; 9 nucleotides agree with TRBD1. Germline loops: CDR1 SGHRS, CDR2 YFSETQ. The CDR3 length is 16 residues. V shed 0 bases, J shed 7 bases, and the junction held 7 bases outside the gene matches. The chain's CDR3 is CASSLGPGQGGEKLFF. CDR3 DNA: TGCGCCAGCAGCTTGGGCCCGGGACAGGGTGGTGAAAAACTGTTTTTT.

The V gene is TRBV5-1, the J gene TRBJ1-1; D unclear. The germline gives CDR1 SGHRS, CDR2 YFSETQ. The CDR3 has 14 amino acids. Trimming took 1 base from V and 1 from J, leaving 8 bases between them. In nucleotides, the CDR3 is TGCGCCAGCAGCTTGTCCCCGCAGAACACTGAAGCTTTCTTT. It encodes CASSLSPQNTEAFF.

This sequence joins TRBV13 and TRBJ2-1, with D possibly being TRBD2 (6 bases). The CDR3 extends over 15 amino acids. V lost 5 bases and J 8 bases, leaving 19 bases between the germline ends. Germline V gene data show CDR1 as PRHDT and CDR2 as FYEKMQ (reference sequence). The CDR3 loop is CASSPRDWGLDEQFF. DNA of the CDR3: TGTGCCAGCAGCCCCCGGGACTGGGGGTTGGATGAGCAGTTCTTC.

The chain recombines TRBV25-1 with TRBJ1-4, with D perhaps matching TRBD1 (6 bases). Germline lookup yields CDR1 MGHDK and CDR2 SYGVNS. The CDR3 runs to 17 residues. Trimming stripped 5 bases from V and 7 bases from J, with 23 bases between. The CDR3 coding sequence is TGTGCCAGCAGTTTGGGGGCATGGGAGGGAGGTTTTGAAAAACTGTTTTTT. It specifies CASSLGAWEGGFEKLFF.

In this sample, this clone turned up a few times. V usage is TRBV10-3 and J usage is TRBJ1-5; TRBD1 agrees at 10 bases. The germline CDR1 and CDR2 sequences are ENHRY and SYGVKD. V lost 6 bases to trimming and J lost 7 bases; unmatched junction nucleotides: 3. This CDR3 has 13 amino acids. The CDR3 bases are TGTGCCATCAGCGGGACAGGGGAACAGCCCCAGCATTTT. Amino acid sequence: CAISGTGEQPQHF.

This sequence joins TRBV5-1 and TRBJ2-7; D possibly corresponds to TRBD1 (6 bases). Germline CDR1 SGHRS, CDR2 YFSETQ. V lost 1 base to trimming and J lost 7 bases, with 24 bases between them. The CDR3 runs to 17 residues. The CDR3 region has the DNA TGCGCCAGCAGCTTGTTTGCGCGTGAAACAGGGTCGCGGGAGCAGTACTTC. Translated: CASSLFARETGSREQYF.

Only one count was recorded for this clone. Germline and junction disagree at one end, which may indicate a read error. The DNA for the CDR3 is TGTGCTAGCAGCCCCGGGACAGGGTTGCTGGGCCAAGACTCTGGGGCCAACGTCCTGACTTTC. Translation gives CASSPGTGLLGQDSGANVLTF. The chain employs TRBV7-7 and TRBJ2-6, with TRBD1 matching 9 bases. Germline V gene lookup returns CDR1 SSHAT and CDR2 FNYEAQ (reference sequence). The CDR3 is 21 residues long.

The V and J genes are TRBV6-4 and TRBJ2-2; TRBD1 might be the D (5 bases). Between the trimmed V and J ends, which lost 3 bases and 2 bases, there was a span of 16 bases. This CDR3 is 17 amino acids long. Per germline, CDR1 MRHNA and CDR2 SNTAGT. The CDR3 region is CASSEQGIQGNTGELFF. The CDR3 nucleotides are TGTGCCAGCAGTGAGCAGGGAATTCAGGGTAACACCGGGGAGCTGTTTTTT.

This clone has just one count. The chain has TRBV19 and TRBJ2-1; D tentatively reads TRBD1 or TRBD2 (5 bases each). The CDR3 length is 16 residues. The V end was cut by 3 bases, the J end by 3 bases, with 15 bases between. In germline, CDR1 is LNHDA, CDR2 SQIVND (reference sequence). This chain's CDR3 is CASSISGPRIYNEQFF. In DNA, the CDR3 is TGTGCCAGTAGTATTTCGGGACCTAGAATCTACAATGAGCAGTTCTTC.

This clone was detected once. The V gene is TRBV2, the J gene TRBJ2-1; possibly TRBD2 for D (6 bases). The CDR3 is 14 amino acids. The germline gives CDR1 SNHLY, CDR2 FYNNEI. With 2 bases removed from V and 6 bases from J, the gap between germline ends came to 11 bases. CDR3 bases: TGTGCCAGCAGTGAAAGACTAGTTAGCAATGAGCAGTTCTTC. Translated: CASSERLVSNEQFF.

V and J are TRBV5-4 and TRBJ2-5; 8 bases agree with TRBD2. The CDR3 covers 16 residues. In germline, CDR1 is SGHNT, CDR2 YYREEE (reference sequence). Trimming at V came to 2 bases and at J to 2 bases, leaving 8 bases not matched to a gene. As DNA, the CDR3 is TGTGCCAGCAGCTTAGGGCGGGGGGACCCGCAAGAGACCCAGTACTTC. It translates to CASSLGRGDPQETQYF.

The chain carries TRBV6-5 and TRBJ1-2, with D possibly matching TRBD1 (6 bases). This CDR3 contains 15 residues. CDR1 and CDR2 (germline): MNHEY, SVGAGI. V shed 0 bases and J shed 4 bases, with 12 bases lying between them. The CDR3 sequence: CASSYSSGQPYGYTF. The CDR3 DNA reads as TGTGCCAGCAGTTACTCATCCGGACAGCCCTATGGCTACACCTTC.